This T cell receptor beta chain was retrieved from a study of blood T cell repertoires in COVID-19. Study at large: The United States, Italy and Spain were the sources of the acute and convalescent COVID-19 samples. PBMCs, B-cell-depleted T cells, or T cells provided the cDNA or gDNA that made up the material.

CDR1 is MNHEY and CDR2 is SVGEGT in the germline V gene. This CDR3 region has 14 residues. Trimming stripped 0 bases from V and 3 bases from J, with 8 bases between. In the source study's methods: Amplification of reference gene primers provided the estimated nucleated cell counts. Generated by immunoSEQ multiplex PCR, the TCRdb table keeps only in-frame clones and is missing some. V and J calls and clone size are copied from that table; D and trimming were computed from the DNA. This sample yields roughly 230,000 clones, of which 88% are seen a single time; about 0.7% belongs to the top ten. The J gene is TRBJ1-1, the V gene TRBV6-2 or TRBV6-3, with D possibly being TRBD1 (5 bases). Sequencing was carried out using peripheral blood. The sequence came from a human donor in a cohort sampled during active COVID-19. The CDR3 reads CASSYSGGYTEAFF. For the CDR3, the DNA is TGTGCCAGCAGTTACTCGGGGGGTTACACTGAAGCTTTCTTT.